A selection of T cell receptor beta chains follows, all from one sample in a study of early T cells in non-severe SARS-CoV-2 infection. TCRdb called the 5' RACE reads again in MiXCR, with one record for every CDR3 protein. Among roughly 46,000 distinct CDR3 sequences listed, roughly 7.1% were seen once. The specimen was whole blood. The receptors were sampled from an adult who was a healthcare worker with PCR-confirmed SARS-CoV-2 infection or an uninfected control (not recorded which). CDR3s include the opening cysteine and the closing phenylalanine or tryptophan. A D gene is named only where the DNA matches it firmly. Rows may omit the clone size; those that give it use once, few, many or a size class.

J: TRBJ2-3; V: TRBV12-3/TRBV12-4; D: -; size: many; CDR3: CASSLVSVGTDTQYF; DNA: TGTGCCAGCAGTTTAGTTAGCGTGGGCACAGATACGCAGTATTTT
J: TRBJ2-6; V: TRBV6-4; D: -; size: -; CDR3: CASSDSSGPWSSGANVLTF; DNA: TGTGCCAGCAGTGACTCGTCCGGGCCGTGGTCCTCTGGGGCCAACGTCCTGACTTTC
J: TRBJ1-2; V: TRBV10-3; D: TRBD1; size: many; CDR3: CAITGGDRVGYGYTF; DNA: TGTGCCATAACTGGGGGAGACAGGGTCGGCTATGGCTACACCTTC
J: TRBJ2-5; V: TRBV6-5; D: TRBD1; size: -; CDR3: CASSYGQGDKTQYF; DNA: TGTGCCAGCAGTTACGGACAGGGGGACAAGACCCAGTACTTC
J: TRBJ2-1; V: TRBV4-3; D: -; size: few; CDR3: CASSQDFSYYNEQFF; DNA: TGCGCCAGCAGCCAAGATTTCAGCTACTACAATGAGCAGTTCTTC
J: TRBJ2-2; V: TRBV29-1; D: -; size: -; CDR3: CSGGRAGELFF; DNA: TGCAGCGGGGGAAGGGCCGGGGAGCTGTTTTTT
J: TRBJ2-5; V: TRBV10-3; D: TRBD2; size: few; CDR3: CAISESASGGHRETQYF; DNA: TGTGCCATCAGTGAGTCGGCTAGCGGGGGCCACCGAGAGACCCAGTACTTC
J: TRBJ1-3; V: TRBV5-5; D: -; size: many; CDR3: CASSFGGGNTIYF; DNA: TGTGCCAGCAGCTTTGGAGGAGGAAACACCATATATTTT
J: TRBJ2-2; V: TRBV5-4; D: -; size: -; CDR3: CASSLLVNTGELFF; DNA: TGTGCCAGCAGCTTGTTGGTAAACACCGGGGAGCTGTTTTTT
J: TRBJ2-7; V: TRBV7-2; D: -; size: -; CDR3: CASSLASYASEQYF; DNA: TGTGCCAGCAGCTTAGCGAGCTATGCCAGCGAGCAGTACTTC
J: TRBJ2-2; V: TRBV7-6; D: TRBD1; size: -; CDR3: CASSSAGTGDTGELFF; DNA: TGTGCCAGCAGCTCAGCCGGGACAGGGGACACCGGGGAGCTGTTTTTT
J: TRBJ1-1; V: TRBV4-1; D: -; size: few; CDR3: CASSLDMQLNTEAFF; DNA: TGCGCCAGCAGCTTAGATATGCAGTTGAACACTGAAGCTTTCTTT
J: TRBJ2-7; V: TRBV19; D: TRBD1; size: few; CDR3: CASKIGQGNGEQYF; DNA: TGTGCCAGTAAGATCGGACAGGGAAACGGCGAGCAGTACTTC
J: TRBJ1-2; V: TRBV6-1; D: TRBD1; size: many; CDR3: CASSEEGQGDF; DNA: TGTGCCAGCAGTGAGGAAGGACAGGGGGACTTC
J: TRBJ2-1; V: TRBV6-1; D: -; size: many; CDR3: CASSERWGASNEQFF; DNA: TGTGCCAGCAGTGAAAGGTGGGGGGCGTCCAATGAGCAGTTCTTC
J: TRBJ1-2; V: TRBV12-3/TRBV12-4; D: -; size: medium-sized; CDR3: CATEGYTF; DNA: TGTGCCACGGAAGGCTACACCTTC
J: TRBJ2-7; V: TRBV6-2/TRBV6-3; D: -; size: many; CDR3: CASSSQGNYEQYF; DNA: TGTGCCAGCAGTTCTCAGGGAAACTACGAGCAGTACTTC
J: TRBJ2-7; V: TRBV18; D: TRBD1; size: -; CDR3: CASSPRDRGEQHF; DNA: TGTGCCAGCTCACCTCGGGACAGGGGCGAGCAGCACTTC
J: TRBJ2-3; V: TRBV4-3; D: TRBD2; size: many; CDR3: CASSQSGAGGADTQYF; DNA: TGCGCCAGCAGCCAATCAGGGGCGGGGGGGGCAGATACGCAGTATTTT
J: TRBJ2-7; V: TRBV6-5; D: -; size: few; CDR3: CASSIRGSHEQYF; DNA: TGTGCCAGCAGCATCCGGGGGAGCCACGAGCAGTACTTC
J: TRBJ2-3; V: TRBV6-6; D: -; size: medium-sized; CDR3: CASSYSAGAAGDTQYF; DNA: TGTGCCAGCAGTTACTCCGCGGGGGCGGCTGGAGATACGCAGTATTTT
J: TRBJ1-2; V: TRBV30; D: -; size: many; CDR3: CAWRETVSYTF; DNA: TGTGCCTGGAGAGAGACAGTGAGCTACACCTTC
J: TRBJ2-3; V: TRBV3-1; D: TRBD2; size: -; CDR3: CASSHVTSAPDTQYF; DNA: TGTGCCAGCAGCCATGTGACTAGCGCCCCAGATACGCAGTATTTT
J: TRBJ1-1; V: TRBV24-1; D: -; size: few; CDR3: CATGVTMNTEAFF; DNA: TGTGCCACCGGAGTAACCATGAACACTGAAGCTTTCTTT
J: TRBJ2-5; V: TRBV20-1; D: -; size: few; CDR3: CSARLRASLVRETQYF; DNA: TGCAGTGCTAGACTCCGGGCCTCTCTGGTTCGGGAGACCCAGTACTTC
J: TRBJ2-1; V: TRBV7-2; D: -; size: -; CDR3: CASSLGTDRGNEQFF; DNA: TGTGCCAGCAGCTTAGGGACAGATCGGGGCAATGAGCAGTTCTTC
J: TRBJ2-4; V: TRBV6-7; D: TRBD2; size: -; CDR3: CASRTGTSVAKNIQYF; DNA: TGTGCCAGCAGGACGGGGACTAGCGTAGCCAAAAACATTCAGTACTTC
J: TRBJ2-7; V: TRBV7-2; D: TRBD2; size: few; CDR3: CASSPYGLAGYEQYF; DNA: TGTGCCAGCAGCCCCTACGGACTAGCGGGCTACGAGCAGTACTTC
J: TRBJ2-5; V: TRBV4-3; D: -; size: few; CDR3: CASSQAIVGNQETQYF; DNA: TGCGCCAGCAGCCAAGCAATTGTAGGGAACCAAGAGACCCAGTACTTC
J: TRBJ1-2; V: TRBV25-1; D: -; size: many; CDR3: CASSGQVNYGYTF; DNA: TGTGCCAGCAGTGGACAGGTCAACTATGGCTACACCTTC
J: TRBJ2-7; V: TRBV6-6; D: -; size: few; CDR3: CASSTSTGPYEQYF; DNA: -
J: TRBJ1-6; V: TRBV18; D: TRBD1; size: many; CDR3: CASSLTSRDRARSPLHF; DNA: TGTGCCAGCTCACTCACGTCCCGGGACAGGGCAAGGTCACCCCTCCACTTT
J: TRBJ2-1; V: TRBV5-1; D: TRBD2; size: many; CDR3: CASSLERGSQFF; DNA: TGCGCCAGCAGCTTGGAGCGGGGATCACAGTTCTTC
J: TRBJ2-3; V: TRBV5-4; D: TRBD2; size: few; CDR3: CASSAGTSGTDTQYF; DNA: TGTGCCAGCAGTGCCGGGACTAGCGGAACAGATACGCAGTATTTT
J: TRBJ1-2; V: TRBV19; D: -; size: -; CDR3: CASSNEGVGYTF; DNA: TGTGCCAGTAGCAACGAAGGGGTTGGCTACACCTTC
J: TRBJ1-1; V: TRBV4-3; D: TRBD1; size: many; CDR3: CASSWTGNTEAFF; DNA: TGCGCCAGCAGCTGGACAGGGAACACTGAAGCTTTCTTT
J: TRBJ1-2; V: TRBV19; D: TRBD1; size: many; CDR3: CASSTIGQGGYTF; DNA: TGTGCCAGTAGCACGATAGGACAGGGCGGCTACACCTTC
J: TRBJ1-1; V: TRBV7-3; D: -; size: many; CDR3: CASSLTQGTTEAFF; DNA: TGTGCCAGCAGCTTAACCCAGGGGACCACTGAAGCTTTCTTT
J: TRBJ2-1; V: TRBV20-1; D: -; size: many; CDR3: CSALSGRIDNEQFF; DNA: TGCAGTGCTCTTAGCGGTAGGATCGACAATGAGCAGTTCTTC
J: TRBJ2-2; V: TRBV5-1; D: -; size: -; CDR3: CASSFGGRGSTGELFF; DNA: TGCGCCAGCAGCTTTGGGGGAAGAGGGTCCACCGGGGAGCTGTTTTTT
J: TRBJ1-2; V: TRBV5-1; D: TRBD1; size: -; CDR3: CASSPDRGRYGYTF; DNA: TGCGCCAGCAGCCCGGACAGGGGACGATATGGCTACACCTTC
J: TRBJ1-2; V: TRBV27; D: TRBD1; size: many; CDR3: CASSSLGQGGRSYTF; DNA: TGTGCCAGCAGTTCCCTGGGACAGGGGGGACGTAGCTACACCTTC
J: TRBJ2-7; V: TRBV18; D: -; size: -; CDR3: CASSSPGSPYEQYF; DNA: TGTGCCAGCTCAAGTCCGGGGTCCCCCTACGAGCAGTACTTC
J: TRBJ2-3; V: TRBV7-2; D: -; size: -; CDR3: CASSLDSLSDTQYF; DNA: TGTGCCAGCAGTCTGGACAGTCTATCAGATACGCAGTATTTT
J: TRBJ2-5; V: TRBV14; D: -; size: many; CDR3: CASSQDRARQETQYF; DNA: TGTGCCAGCAGCCAAGACAGAGCGCGCCAAGAGACCCAGTACTTC
J: TRBJ1-2; V: TRBV13; D: -; size: -; CDR3: CASSFAKDAWGYTF; DNA: TGTGCCAGCAGCTTTGCAAAAGACGCTTGGGGCTACACCTTC
J: TRBJ2-1; V: TRBV5-4; D: TRBD1; size: many; CDR3: CASSLQGPNEQFF; DNA: TGTGCCAGCAGCTTACAGGGGCCGAATGAGCAGTTCTTC
J: TRBJ2-1; V: TRBV7-8; D: TRBD2; size: many; CDR3: CASSLAGGKEQFF; DNA: TGTGCCAGCAGCCTCGCCGGGGGGAAGGAGCAGTTCTTC
J: TRBJ1-5; V: TRBV12-3/TRBV12-4; D: -; size: many; CDR3: CASSAPEGPQPQHF; DNA: TGTGCCAGCAGTGCACCCGAGGGACCTCAGCCCCAGCATTTT